The text below deals with one TCR beta chain. Its antigen remains unidentified. Some clones are missing from TCRdb's copy, which holds only in-frame ones; the method was immunoSEQ multiplex PCR. The sample yields around 53,000 clones, about 86% seen once. Single viable CD3+CD4+CD8-CD45RO+ cells were sorted as the memory CD4+ T cells. CMV serostatus came from serum IgG against pp150, pp28, p38, p52. Total CD4+ T cells were enriched by CD4 positive selection. V lost 0 bases to trimming and J lost 8 bases; unmatched junction nucleotides: 6. This CDR3 spans 16 amino acids. Germline V gene lookup returns CDR1 SGHTS and CDR2 YDEGEE. These data originate in a study of memory CD4+ T cells and cytomegalovirus serostatus. The wider study: Of the healthy Belgian adults, 9 were CMV seropositive and 20 to 30 seronegative.

Study-wide points: Each of approximately 73 CMV-associated TCRbeta sequences occurred in one to five individuals.

The sample comprised memory CD4+ T cells from blood. The receptor's source is an adult in good health and CMV-seropositive. The V gene is TRBV5-8, the J gene TRBJ2-1; 12 bases match TRBD2. The CDR3 is CASSLGLAGDLDEQFF. DNA of the CDR3: TGTGCCAGCAGCTTGGGACTAGCGGGAGATTTGGATGAGCAGTTCTTC.